Below are 30 T cell receptor beta chains sequenced from a single sample in a study of T cells after yellow fever vaccination. MiXCR, run by TCRdb on the 5' RACE reads, gives a single entry per CDR3 protein. The repertoire includes approximately 180,000 distinct CDR3 sequences, 6.2% of them detected once, and just under 3% sits in the top ten. The starting material was CD4+ T cells sorted from PBMCs, obtained on the day of the first yellow fever vaccination. Receptor source: a young man who received the YFV17D yellow fever vaccine.

This clonotype was picked up a small number of times. The chain links TRBV12-3 or TRBV12-4 to TRBJ2-3; D possibly corresponds to TRBD1 (6 bases). V was clipped by 6 bases and J by 1 base, with 14 bases between them. This CDR3 comprises 15 residues. The CDR3 here is CASSQKRTGTDTQYF. The CDR3 DNA sequence: TGTGCCAGCAGCCAGAAACGGACAGGCACAGATACGCAGTATTTT.

This clonotype came up many times. V and J are TRBV11-2 and TRBJ1-1; TRBD1 might be the D (6 bases). The CDR3 has 16 amino acids. V was cut by 1 base and J by 4 bases, with 16 bases left in between. Germline V gives CDR1 SGHAT, CDR2 FQNNGV. The CDR3 sequence is CASSLGAIGGVTEAFF. CDR3 sequence (DNA): TGTGCCAGCAGCTTAGGTGCCATAGGGGGTGTCACTGAAGCTTTCTTT. Variable domain in full (rest from reference TRBV11-2 and TRBJ1-1): EAGVAQSPRYKIIEKRQSVAFWCNPISGHATLYWYQQILGQGPKLLIQFQNNGVVDDSQLPKDRFSAERLKGVDSTLKIQPAKLEDSAVYLCASSLGAIGGVTEAFFGQGTRLTVV.

This clonotype was seen many times. CDR3 DNA sequence: TGCAGCGTCAGAAATGAAAAACTGTTTTTT. Protein: CSVRNEKLFF. This rearrangement joins TRBV29-1 to TRBJ1-4; D gene uncertain. With 6 bases removed from V and 5 bases from J, the gap between germline ends came to 4 bases. Germline V lookup: CDR1 SQVTM, CDR2 ANQGSEA. The length of the CDR3 is 10 residues. The complete variable domain, with remaining parts taken from reference TRBV29-1 and TRBJ1-4, reads SAVISQKPSRDICQRGTSLTIQCQVDSQVTMMFWYRQQPGQSLTLIATANQGSEATYESGFVIDKFPISRPNLTFSTLTVSNMSPEDSSIYLCSVRNEKLFFGSGTQLSVL.

This clonotype was picked up many times. The chain recombines TRBV2 with TRBJ1-5, with D unclear. Germline lookup yields CDR1 SNHLY and CDR2 FYNNEI. This CDR3 comprises 15 residues. Trimming took 4 bases from V and 0 from J, leaving 10 bases between them. The CDR3 sequence is CASSADGHSNQPQHF. In DNA form, the CDR3 reads TGTGCCAGCAGTGCGGACGGCCATAGCAATCAGCCCCAGCATTTT.

This clonotype has at least ten counts. The chain joins TRBV7-9 to TRBJ2-7, with unresolved D. The CDR3 covers 16 residues. Trimming left V 2 bases short and J 5 bases short, with 19 bases between. Germline lookup yields CDR1 SEHNR and CDR2 FQNEAQ (reference sequence). CDR3 DNA: TGTGCCAGCAGCTTAAGTGGTCAAAAATTGAGGAACGAGCAGTACTTC. Translating it yields CASSLSGQKLRNEQYF.

Many counts were recorded for this clonotype. The J gene is TRBJ2-1, the V gene TRBV4-2; possible D gene TRBD2, 6 bases. Germline CDR1 LGHNA, CDR2 YNFKEQ. V lost 1 base to trimming and J lost 12 bases, with 19 bases between them. The CDR3 length is 15 residues. For the CDR3, the DNA is TGTGCCAGCAGCCAAGTCCCCGGGTCCCTGGGAGGGCAGTTCTTC. Translation gives CASSQVPGSLGGQFF.

This clonotype was seen only a few times. This chain connects TRBV6-2 or TRBV6-3 to TRBJ2-6; D is perhaps TRBD1 (5 bases). Trimming removed 5 bases from V and 2 bases from J, with 10 bases in between. The CDR3 runs to 15 residues. Germline CDR1 reads MNHEY; CDR2 reads SVGEGT. DNA for the CDR3: TGTGCCAGCAGTACCGCAGGGACTGGGGCCAACGTCCTGACTTTC. This sequence encodes CASSTAGTGANVLTF.

Many counts were recorded for this clonotype. The chain links TRBV6-2 or TRBV6-3 to TRBJ1-1, with D unresolved. Deletions cut 6 bases from V and 1 base from J, with 9 bases between. CDR3 length: 13 amino acids. Germline V lookup: CDR1 MNHEY, CDR2 SVGEGT. The CDR3 loop is CASRMDGNTEAFF. Here the CDR3 DNA reads TGTGCCAGCAGGATGGACGGGAACACTGAAGCTTTCTTT.

This clonotype was recorded at least ten times. This chain connects TRBV7-2 to TRBJ1-1, with D perhaps TRBD1 (6 bases). CDR1 and CDR2 from the germline V gene are SGHTA and FQGNSA. The CDR3 totals 14 residues. V was shortened by 8 bases and J by 3 bases, with 16 bases between the two germline ends. CDR3 loop: CASRIITGYTEAFF. In nucleotides, the CDR3 is TGTGCCAGCCGCATAATTACAGGGTACACTGAAGCTTTCTTT. The variable domain in full, with the rest retrieved from reference TRBV7-2 and TRBJ1-1, is GAGVSQSPSNKVTEKGKDVELRCDPISGHTALYWYRQSLGQGLEFLIYFQGNSAPDKSGLPSDRFSAERTGGSVSTLTIQRTQQEDSAVYLCASRIITGYTEAFFGQGTRLTVV.

This clonotype was observed many times. The chain is built from TRBV5-1 and TRBJ2-7, with 15 bases identical to TRBD2. Germline CDR1 and CDR2: SGHRS and YFSETQ. CDR3 length: 17 residues. V dropped 4 bases and J dropped 0; count of bases not matched to a gene: 5. The CDR3: CASSTGLAGGSSYEQYF. The CDR3 bases are TGCGCCAGCAGCACGGGACTAGCGGGGGGAAGCTCCTACGAGCAGTACTTC.

This clonotype was found many times. The rearrangement joins TRBV4-2 to TRBJ1-2; TRBD1 matches at 7 bases. Looked up from germline, CDR1 is LGHNA and CDR2 is YNFKEQ. V shed 3 bases and J 7 bases; nucleotides not matched to a gene: 11. CDR3 length: 15 amino acids. The CDR3: CASSHNLGTVSGYTF. Here the CDR3 DNA reads TGTGCCAGCAGCCACAACCTCGGGACAGTCAGTGGCTACACCTTC.

The table lists this clonotype with many counts. The DNA for the CDR3 is TGTGCCAGCATTGGGAACACTGAAGCTTTCTTT. Amino acids: CASIGNTEAFF. The V call is TRBV6-1, the J call TRBJ1-1, with D unclear. The CDR3 sequence is 11 residues long. The V gene lost 7 bases and the J gene lost 1 base, with 4 bases spanning the gap. Germline V lookup: CDR1 MNHNS, CDR2 SASEGT.

V usage is TRBV6-1 and J usage is TRBJ2-7; no clear D gene. CDR3 length equals 15 residues. Trimming cost V 5 bases and J 1 base, with 15 bases left between them. CDR1 is MNHNS, CDR2 SASEGT, per germline. The DNA of the CDR3 is TGTGCCAGCAGTCCGGAGAGGTTGAGGTCCTACGAGCAGTACTTC. Encoded protein: CASSPERLRSYEQYF.

The V gene is TRBV7-3, the J gene TRBJ2-1, with TRBD2 matching over 7 bases. V trimming: 5 bases; J trimming: 15 bases; junction bases outside the gene matches: 16. Per the germline V gene, CDR1 is SGHTA and CDR2 is FQGTGA. The CDR3 contains 14 residues. The CDR3 here is CASSPQRERGRLFF. The CDR3 DNA is TGTGCCAGCAGCCCCCAAAGGGAGCGGGGACGGCTGTTCTTC.

The sample holds many counts of this clonotype. This chain connects TRBV6-2 or TRBV6-3 to TRBJ2-1; D is unresolved. V gave up 6 bases and J gave up 5 bases, with 8 bases separating them. The CDR3 totals 12 residues. Germline loops: CDR1 MNHEY, CDR2 SVGEGT. In nucleotides, the CDR3 is TGTGCCAGCAGCCCCCGGGACAATGAGCAGTTCTTC. Translated: CASSPRDNEQFF.

Only a few counts were recorded for this clonotype. The rearrangement links TRBV5-1 to TRBJ2-5; possibly TRBD2 for D (5 bases). The CDR3 length is 14 residues. V lost 2 bases and J 2 bases, leaving 10 bases between the germline ends. The germline CDR1 and CDR2 sequences are SGHRS and YFSETQ. CDR3 nucleotides: TGCGCCAGCAGCTTAAAGCTAGCTCAAGAGACCCAGTACTTC. This translates into CASSLKLAQETQYF.

This clonotype occurred a few times. The gene calls are TRBV30 and TRBJ2-7, with D perhaps TRBD1 or TRBD2 (5 bases each). Per the germline V gene, CDR1 is GTSNPN and CDR2 is SVGIG (reference sequence). With 0 bases removed from V and 7 bases from J, the gap between germline ends came to 13 bases. The CDR3 extends over 13 amino acids. This CDR3 is CAWSVPGPGEQYF. DNA for the CDR3: TGTGCCTGGAGTGTCCCGGGACCGGGTGAGCAGTACTTC.

There are a few counts of this clonotype. J is TRBJ2-4 and V is TRBV4-2, with a weak D call TRBD1 (6 bases). Trimming stripped 8 bases from V and 2 bases from J, with 16 bases between. CDR3 length: 15 amino acids. Looked up from germline, CDR1 is LGHNA and CDR2 is YNFKEQ. CDR3 loop: CASSTTGMTKNIQYF. CDR3 nucleotide sequence: TGTGCCAGCTCGACCACAGGGATGACCAAAAACATTCAGTACTTC.

This clonotype has a count of ten or more. The V and J genes are TRBV7-2 and TRBJ1-1, with 8 bases matching TRBD1. CDR1 and CDR2 from the germline V gene are SGHTA and FQGNSA. J lost 5 bases, V lost 4 bases, and 6 bases had no gene match. The CDR3 spans 14 residues. CDR3 sequence reads: CASSSYRGWTEAFF. As DNA, the CDR3 is TGTGCCAGCAGCTCCTACAGGGGGTGGACTGAAGCTTTCTTT.

Ten or more counts support this clonotype. V is TRBV7-2 and J is TRBJ2-2, with 9 positions matching TRBD1. Germline V gene lookup returns CDR1 SGHTA and CDR2 FQGNSA. J was trimmed by 1 base and V by 10 bases; bases with no gene match: 7. The length of the CDR3 is 15 residues. The DNA of the CDR3 is TGTGCCACCACAAGGGACAGGGTGAACACCGGGGAGCTGTTTTTT. This encodes CATTRDRVNTGELFF.

Regarding this clonotype: A much bigger clone sits one base away, suggesting this may be a read error. This chain connects TRBV15 to TRBJ1-5; D call uncertain. The V end lost 0 bases, the J end lost 6 bases, and 12 bases lay between the germline ends. This CDR3 is 15 amino acids long. Germline V gene data show CDR1 as LNHNV and CDR2 as YYDKDF (reference sequence). The CDR3 DNA reads as TGTGCCACCAGCAGAGATCTAGGGAGTACTCAGCCCCAGCATTTT. It encodes CATSRDLGSTQPQHF. Supplemented by reference TRBV15 and TRBJ1-5, the full variable domain reads DAMVIQNPRYQVTQFGKPVTLSCSQTLNHNVMYWYQQKSSQAPKLLFHYYDKDFNNEADTPDNFQSRRPNTSFCFLDIRSPGLGDTAMYLCATSRDLGSTQPQHFGDGTRLSIL.

A few counts support this clonotype. The chain links TRBV5-5 to TRBJ2-5; tentatively, D is TRBD2 (6 bases). The CDR3 is 15 residues long. Trimming shortened V by 0 bases and J by 4 bases, and 13 bases separated the two germline ends. CDR1 and CDR2 from the germline V gene are SGHKS and YYEKEE (reference sequence). CDR3 amino acids: CASSLGSGGGETQYF. The CDR3 region has the DNA TGTGCCAGCAGCTTGGGTAGCGGAGGTGGAGAGACCCAGTACTTC.

This clonotype has only a few counts. V usage is TRBV19 and J usage is TRBJ1-6; 8 bases fit TRBD1. J was trimmed by 7 bases and V by 3 bases; bases with no gene match: 2. Germline V CDR1 and CDR2: LNHDA, SQIVND (reference sequence). The CDR3 is 14 residues long. The CDR3 coding sequence is TGTGCCAGTAGTATCCAGGGGGCAAATTCACCCCTCCACTTT. Its protein product is CASSIQGANSPLHF.

The chain carries TRBV7-2 and TRBJ2-7; 11 bases agree with TRBD2. CDR1 and CDR2 from the germline V gene are SGHTA and FQGNSA. The J segment lost 2 bases and the V segment lost 3 bases, leaving 6 bases of the junction unmatched. The CDR3 totals 16 residues. The DNA of the CDR3 is TGTGCCAGCAGCTTGGTTAGCGGGGGGGACACCTACGAGCAGTACGTC. As protein: CASSLVSGGDTYEQYV.

This chain uses TRBV5-1 with TRBJ1-6; no firm D call. The CDR3 contains 15 residues. V lost 1 base and J lost 7, with 12 bases in between. CDR1 SGHRS and CDR2 YFSETQ come from the germline V gene. DNA of the CDR3: TGCGCCAGCAGCTTGTCTGACATTAACAATTCACCCCTCCACTTT. It yields the protein CASSLSDINNSPLHF. Based on the CDR3 plus reference TRBV5-1 and TRBJ1-6, the full variable domain is KAGVTQTPRYLIKTRGQQVTLSCSPISGHRSVSWYQQTPGQGLQFLFEYFSETQRNKGNFPGRFSGRQFSNSRSEMNVSTLELGDSALYLCASSLSDINNSPLHFGNGTRLTVT.

This clonotype was counted only a few times. This chain links TRBV20-1 with TRBJ2-3; 9 nucleotides align to TRBD2. CDR1 DFQATT and CDR2 SNEGSKA come from the germline V gene (reference sequence). There are 13 residues in the CDR3. The V and J ends lost 6 bases and 6 bases, in that order; junction bases with no gene match: 7. The CDR3 DNA reads as TGCAGTGCCTGGGCGGGGGGGGCGGATACGCAGTATTTT. Amino acid sequence: CSAWAGGADTQYF.

This chain joins TRBV18 and TRBJ1-1, with 8 nucleotides matching TRBD1. The CDR3 loop spans 19 amino acids. Germline V gene lookup returns CDR1 KGHSH and CDR2 LQKENI. The J segment lost 1 base and the V segment lost 1 base, leaving 14 bases of the junction unmatched. The CDR3 sequence is CASSPRFQGAERRNTEAFF. The CDR3 DNA reads TGTGCCAGCTCACCACGGTTTCAGGGGGCTGAACGAAGGAACACTGAAGCTTTCTTT.

The rearrangement uses TRBV20-1 and TRBJ2-3; 7 nucleotides align to TRBD2. The CDR3 consists of 16 residues. V lost 0 bases and J lost 4; bases outside the gene matches: 10. Germline CDR1 is DFQATT and CDR2 is SNEGSKA (reference sequence). The CDR3 region is CSARDSDGGLADTQYF. CDR3 DNA: TGCAGTGCTAGAGATTCTGACGGGGGGTTGGCAGATACGCAGTATTTT.

This clonotype was observed at least ten times. The chain employs TRBV5-1 and TRBJ2-2; D not resolved. This CDR3 contains 15 residues. Germline CDR1 reads SGHRS; CDR2 reads YFSETQ. Trimming cost V 4 bases and J 2 bases, with 12 bases left between them. The CDR3 here is CASSTRTENTGELFF. In DNA, the CDR3 is TGCGCCAGCAGCACCAGGACGGAAAACACCGGGGAGCTGTTTTTT.

The genes are TRBV3-1 and TRBJ2-7; 7 bases line up with TRBD2. The V gene's germline CDR1 is LGHDT and CDR2 YNNKEL (reference sequence). V dropped 4 bases and J dropped 2; count of bases not matched to a gene: 8. This CDR3 region has 15 residues. CDR3 sequence: CASSLLLGGAYEQYF. The CDR3 nucleotides read TGTGCCAGCAGCCTGCTGCTTGGGGGGGCCTACGAGCAGTACTTC.